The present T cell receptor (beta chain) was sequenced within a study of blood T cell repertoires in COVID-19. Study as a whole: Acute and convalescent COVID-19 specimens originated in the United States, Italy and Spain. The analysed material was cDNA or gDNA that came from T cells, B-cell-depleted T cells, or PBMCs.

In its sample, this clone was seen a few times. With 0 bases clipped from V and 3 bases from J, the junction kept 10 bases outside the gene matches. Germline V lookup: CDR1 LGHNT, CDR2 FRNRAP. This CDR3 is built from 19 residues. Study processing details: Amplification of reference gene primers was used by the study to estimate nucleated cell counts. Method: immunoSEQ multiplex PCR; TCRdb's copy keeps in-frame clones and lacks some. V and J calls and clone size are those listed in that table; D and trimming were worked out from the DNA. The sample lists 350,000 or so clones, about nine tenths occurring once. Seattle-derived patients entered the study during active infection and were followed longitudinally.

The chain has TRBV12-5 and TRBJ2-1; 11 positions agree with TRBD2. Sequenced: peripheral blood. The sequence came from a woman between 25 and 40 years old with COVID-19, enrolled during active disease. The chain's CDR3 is CASGLVITSGGPFYNEQFF. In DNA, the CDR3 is TGTGCTAGTGGTTTGGTAATCACTAGCGGGGGCCCTTTCTACAATGAGCAGTTCTTC.